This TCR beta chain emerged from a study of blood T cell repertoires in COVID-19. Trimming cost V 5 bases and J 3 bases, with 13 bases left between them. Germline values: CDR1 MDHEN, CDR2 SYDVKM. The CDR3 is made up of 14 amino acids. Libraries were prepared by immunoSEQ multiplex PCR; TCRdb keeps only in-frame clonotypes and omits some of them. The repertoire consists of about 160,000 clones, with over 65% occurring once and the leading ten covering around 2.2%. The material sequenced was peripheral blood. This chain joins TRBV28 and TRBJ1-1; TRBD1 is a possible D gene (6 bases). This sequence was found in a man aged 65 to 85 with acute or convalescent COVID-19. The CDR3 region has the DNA TGTGCCAGCAGTACGGGGGGCAAGGACACTGAAGCTTTCTTT. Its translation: CASSTGGKDTEAFF.